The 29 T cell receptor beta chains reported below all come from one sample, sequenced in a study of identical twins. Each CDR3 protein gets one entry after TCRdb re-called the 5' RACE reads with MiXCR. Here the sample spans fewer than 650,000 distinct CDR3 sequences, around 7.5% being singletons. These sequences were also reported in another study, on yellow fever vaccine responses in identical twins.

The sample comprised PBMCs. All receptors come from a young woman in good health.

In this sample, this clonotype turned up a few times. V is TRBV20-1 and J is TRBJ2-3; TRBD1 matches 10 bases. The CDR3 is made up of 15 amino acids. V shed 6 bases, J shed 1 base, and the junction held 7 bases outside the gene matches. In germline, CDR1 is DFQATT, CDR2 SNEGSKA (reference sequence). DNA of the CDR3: TGCAGTGCGCTTGACAGGGGGCAGGGCACAGATACGCAGTATTTT. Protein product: CSALDRGQGTDTQYF.

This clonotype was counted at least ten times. Written as DNA, the CDR3 is TGTGCCACCAGCAGGGGAGTGACTAGCGGGATCTATGAGCAGTTCTTC. Its translation: CATSRGVTSGIYEQFF. The chain joins TRBV15 to TRBJ2-1, with 11 bases that match TRBD2. The CDR3 runs 16 residues. With V trimmed by 3 bases and J by 8 bases, 9 bases remained unmatched. CDR1 and CDR2 from the germline V gene are LNHNV and YYDKDF (reference sequence).

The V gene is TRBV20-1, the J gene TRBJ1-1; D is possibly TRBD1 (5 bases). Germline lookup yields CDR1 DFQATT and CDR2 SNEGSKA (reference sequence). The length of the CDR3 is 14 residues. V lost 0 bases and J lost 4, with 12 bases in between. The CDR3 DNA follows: TGCAGTGCTAGAGAAGTAGCAGGGCGCACTGAAGCTTTCTTT. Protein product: CSAREVAGRTEAFF.

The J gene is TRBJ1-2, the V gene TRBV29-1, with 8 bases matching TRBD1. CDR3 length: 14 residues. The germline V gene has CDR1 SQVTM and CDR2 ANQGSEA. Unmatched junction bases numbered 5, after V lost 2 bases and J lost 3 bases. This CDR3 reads CSVERGQVYYGYTF. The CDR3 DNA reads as TGCAGCGTTGAAAGGGGACAGGTTTACTATGGCTACACCTTC.

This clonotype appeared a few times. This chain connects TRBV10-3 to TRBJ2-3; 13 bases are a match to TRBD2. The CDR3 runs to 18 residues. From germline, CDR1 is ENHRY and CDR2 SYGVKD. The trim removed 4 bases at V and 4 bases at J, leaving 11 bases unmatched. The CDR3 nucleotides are TGTGCCATCAGTGTCGGACTAGCGGGAGTGTCGGGCCCAGATACGCAGTATTTT. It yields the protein CAISVGLAGVSGPDTQYF.

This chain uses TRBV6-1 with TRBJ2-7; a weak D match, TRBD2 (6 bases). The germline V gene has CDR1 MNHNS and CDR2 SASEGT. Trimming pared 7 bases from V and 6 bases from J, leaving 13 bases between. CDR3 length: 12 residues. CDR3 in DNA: TGTGCCAGCATGGAGGGGTTTGGCGAGCAGTACGTC. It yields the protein CASMEGFGEQYV.

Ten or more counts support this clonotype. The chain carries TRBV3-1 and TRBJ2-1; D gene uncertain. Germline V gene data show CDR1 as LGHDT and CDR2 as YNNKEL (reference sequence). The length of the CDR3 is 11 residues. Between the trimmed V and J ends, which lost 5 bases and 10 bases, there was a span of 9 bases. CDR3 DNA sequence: TGTGCCAGCAGCTCAGTTCGGGAGCAGTTCTTC. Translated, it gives CASSSVREQFF.

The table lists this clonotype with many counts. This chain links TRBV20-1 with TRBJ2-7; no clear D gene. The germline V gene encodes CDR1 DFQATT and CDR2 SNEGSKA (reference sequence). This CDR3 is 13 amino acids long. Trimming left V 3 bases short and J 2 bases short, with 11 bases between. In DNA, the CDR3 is TGCAGTGCTAGGAGTGCGGTGACCTACGAGCAGTACGTC. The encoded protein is CSARSAVTYEQYV.

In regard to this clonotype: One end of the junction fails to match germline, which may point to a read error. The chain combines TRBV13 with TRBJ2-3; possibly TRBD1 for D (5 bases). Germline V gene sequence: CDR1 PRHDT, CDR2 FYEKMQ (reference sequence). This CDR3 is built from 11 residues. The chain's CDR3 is CASTPRGGSLF. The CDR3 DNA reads TGTGCCAGCACCCCTAGGGGCGGCTCCCTTTTT.

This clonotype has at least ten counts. CDR3 bases: TGCAGTGCTAGAAGTTTATCGGCGGACACTGAAGCTTTCTTT. Translated: CSARSLSADTEAFF. J is TRBJ1-1 and V is TRBV20-1; no definite D call. V gave up 2 bases and J gave up 3 bases, with 13 bases separating them. This CDR3 region has 14 residues. Germline V CDR1 and CDR2: DFQATT, SNEGSKA (reference sequence).

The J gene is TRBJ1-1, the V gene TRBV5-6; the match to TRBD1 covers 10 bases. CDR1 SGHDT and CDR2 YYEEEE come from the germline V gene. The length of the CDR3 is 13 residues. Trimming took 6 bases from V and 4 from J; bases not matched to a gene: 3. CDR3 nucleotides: TGTGCCAGCACGCGGACAGGGGGCACTGAAGCTTTCTTT. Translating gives CASTRTGGTEAFF.

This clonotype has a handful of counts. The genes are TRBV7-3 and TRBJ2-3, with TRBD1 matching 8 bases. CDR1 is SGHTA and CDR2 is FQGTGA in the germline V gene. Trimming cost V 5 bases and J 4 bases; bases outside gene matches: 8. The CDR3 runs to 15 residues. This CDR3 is CASSPGTGGSDTQYF. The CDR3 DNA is TGTGCCAGCAGCCCGGGCACAGGGGGATCAGATACGCAGTATTTT.

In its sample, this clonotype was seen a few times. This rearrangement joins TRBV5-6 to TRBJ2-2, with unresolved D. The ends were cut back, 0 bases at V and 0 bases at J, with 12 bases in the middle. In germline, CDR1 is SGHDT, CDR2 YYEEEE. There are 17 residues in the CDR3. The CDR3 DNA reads TGTGCCAGCAGCTTGGCCTTTGGCCGAGCGAACACCGGGGAGCTGTTTTTT. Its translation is CASSLAFGRANTGELFF. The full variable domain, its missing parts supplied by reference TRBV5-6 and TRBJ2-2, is DAGVTQSPTHLIKTRGQQVTLRCSPKSGHDTVSWYQQALGQGPQFIFQYYEEEERQRGNFPDRFSGHQFPNYSSELNVNALLLGDSALYLCASSLAFGRANTGELFFGEGSRLTVL.

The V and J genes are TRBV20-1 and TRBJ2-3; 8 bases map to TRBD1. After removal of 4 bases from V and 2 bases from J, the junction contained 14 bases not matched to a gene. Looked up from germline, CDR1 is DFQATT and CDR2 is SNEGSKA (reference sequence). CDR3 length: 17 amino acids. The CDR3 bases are TGCAGTGCTACGGACAGGGTTAGAGCGAGGCACACAGATACGCAGTATTTT. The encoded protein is CSATDRVRARHTDTQYF.

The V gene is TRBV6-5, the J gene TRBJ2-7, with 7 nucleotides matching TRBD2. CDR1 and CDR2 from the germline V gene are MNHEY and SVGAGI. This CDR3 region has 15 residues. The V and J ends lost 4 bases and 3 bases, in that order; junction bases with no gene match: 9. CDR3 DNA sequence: TGTGCCAGCAGTTCCGGGATAGCGGGCGGCTACGAGCAGTACGTC. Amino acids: CASSSGIAGGYEQYV.

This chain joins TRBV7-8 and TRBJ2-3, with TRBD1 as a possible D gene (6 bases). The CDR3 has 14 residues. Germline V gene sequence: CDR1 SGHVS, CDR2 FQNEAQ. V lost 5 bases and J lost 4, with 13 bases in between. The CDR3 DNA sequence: TGTGCCAGCAGCCTGGGGGCAAGAGCAGATACGCAGTATTTT. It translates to CASSLGARADTQYF.

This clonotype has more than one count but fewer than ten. CDR3 DNA: TGTGCTAGTGGTCCACTTCTCGGCTACACCTTC. This encodes CASGPLLGYTF. The rearrangement links TRBV12-5 to TRBJ1-2, with unresolved D. V lost 5 bases and J 8 bases, leaving 9 bases between the germline ends. This CDR3 comprises 11 residues. Looked up from germline, CDR1 is LGHNT and CDR2 is FRNRAP.

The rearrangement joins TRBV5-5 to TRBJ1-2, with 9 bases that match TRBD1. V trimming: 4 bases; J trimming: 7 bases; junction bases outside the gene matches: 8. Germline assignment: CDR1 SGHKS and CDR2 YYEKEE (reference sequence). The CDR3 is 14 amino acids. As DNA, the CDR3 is TGTGCCAGCAGCCCGGACAGGGGTGTTCTTGGCTACACCTTC. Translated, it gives CASSPDRGVLGYTF. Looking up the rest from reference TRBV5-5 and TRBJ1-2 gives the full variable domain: DAGVTQSPTHLIKTRGQQVTLRCSPISGHKSVSWYQQVLGQGPQFIFQYYEKEERGRGNFPDRFSARQFPNYSSELNVNALLLGDSALYLCASSPDRGVLGYTFGSGTRLTVV.

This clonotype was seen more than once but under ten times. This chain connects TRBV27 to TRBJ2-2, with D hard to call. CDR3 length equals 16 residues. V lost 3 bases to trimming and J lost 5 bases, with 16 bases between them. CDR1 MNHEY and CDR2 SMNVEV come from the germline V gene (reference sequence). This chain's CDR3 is CASSFLGISSTGELFF. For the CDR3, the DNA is TGTGCCAGCAGTTTCCTAGGGATCTCAAGTACCGGGGAGCTGTTTTTT.

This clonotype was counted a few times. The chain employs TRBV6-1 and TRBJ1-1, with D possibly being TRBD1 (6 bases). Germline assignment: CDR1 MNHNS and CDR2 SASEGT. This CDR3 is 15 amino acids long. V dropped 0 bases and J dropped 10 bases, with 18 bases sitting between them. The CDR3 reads CASSEAPGGGSAAFF. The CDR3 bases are TGTGCCAGCAGTGAAGCGCCCGGGGGCGGTTCGGCAGCTTTCTTT.

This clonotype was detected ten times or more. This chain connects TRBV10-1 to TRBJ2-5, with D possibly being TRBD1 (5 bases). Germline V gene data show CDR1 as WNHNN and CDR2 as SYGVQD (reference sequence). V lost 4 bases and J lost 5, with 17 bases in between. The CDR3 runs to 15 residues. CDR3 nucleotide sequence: TGCGCCAGCAGTGTTGGCAGGGTAATCGGGGAGACCCAGTACTTC. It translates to CASSVGRVIGETQYF.

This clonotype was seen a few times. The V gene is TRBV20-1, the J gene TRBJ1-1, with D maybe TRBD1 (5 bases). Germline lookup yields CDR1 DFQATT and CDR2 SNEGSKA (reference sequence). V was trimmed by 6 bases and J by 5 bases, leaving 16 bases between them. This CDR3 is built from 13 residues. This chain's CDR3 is CSAPYGGGTEAFF. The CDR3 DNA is TGCAGTGCCCCCTACGGGGGAGGAACTGAAGCTTTCTTT.

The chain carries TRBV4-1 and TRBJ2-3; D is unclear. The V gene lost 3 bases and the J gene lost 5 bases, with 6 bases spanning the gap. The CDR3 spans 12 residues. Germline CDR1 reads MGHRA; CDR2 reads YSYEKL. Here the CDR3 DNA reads TGCGCCAGCAGCCACCCCAGAGATACGCAGTATTTT. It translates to CASSHPRDTQYF.

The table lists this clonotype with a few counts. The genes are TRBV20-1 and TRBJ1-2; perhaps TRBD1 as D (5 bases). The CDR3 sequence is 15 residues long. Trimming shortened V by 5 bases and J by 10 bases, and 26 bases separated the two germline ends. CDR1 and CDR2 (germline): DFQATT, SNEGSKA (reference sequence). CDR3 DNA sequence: TGCAGTGCTCCCCATGGGGGGGTGAGAACCTCGTCCTACACCTTC. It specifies CSAPHGGVRTSSYTF.

The CDR3 DNA reads TGTGCCAGCCAGGGAGTAGATACGCAGTATTTT. Translation: CASQGVDTQYF. V and J are TRBV25-1 and TRBJ2-3, with D possibly called TRBD1 or TRBD2 (5 bases each). Trimming took 8 bases from V and 5 from J, leaving 8 bases between them. The CDR3 consists of 11 residues. Germline V gene lookup returns CDR1 MGHDK and CDR2 SYGVNS.

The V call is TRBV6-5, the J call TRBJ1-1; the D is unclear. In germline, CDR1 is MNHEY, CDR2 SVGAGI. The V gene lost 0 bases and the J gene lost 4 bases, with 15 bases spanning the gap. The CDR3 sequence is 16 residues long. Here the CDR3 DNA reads TGTGCCAGCAGTTACTCCAGCAATTTTGAACGCACTGAAGCTTTCTTT. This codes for CASSYSSNFERTEAFF.

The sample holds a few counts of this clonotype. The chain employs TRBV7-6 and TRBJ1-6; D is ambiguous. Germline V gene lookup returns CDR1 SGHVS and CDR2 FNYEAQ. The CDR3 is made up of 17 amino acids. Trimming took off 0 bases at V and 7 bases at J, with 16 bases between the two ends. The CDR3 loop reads CASSLALVGVSNSPLHF. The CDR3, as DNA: TGTGCCAGCAGCTTAGCGCTAGTCGGGGTATCGAATTCACCCCTCCACTTT.

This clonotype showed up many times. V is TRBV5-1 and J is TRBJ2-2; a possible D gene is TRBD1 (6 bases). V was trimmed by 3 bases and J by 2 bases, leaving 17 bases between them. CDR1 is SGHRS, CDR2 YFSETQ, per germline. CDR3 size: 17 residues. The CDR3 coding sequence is TGCGCCAGCAGCTCAACAGGGAGCGGTTTTAACACCGGGGAGCTGTTTTTT. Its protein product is CASSSTGSGFNTGELFF.

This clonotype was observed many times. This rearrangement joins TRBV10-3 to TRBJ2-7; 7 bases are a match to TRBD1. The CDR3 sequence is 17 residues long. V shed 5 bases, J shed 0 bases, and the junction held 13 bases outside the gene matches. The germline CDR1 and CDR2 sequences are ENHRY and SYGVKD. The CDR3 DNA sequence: TGTGCCATCAGTACAATCCAGGGGGTTGAGAGCTCCTACGAGCAGTACTTC. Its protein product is CAISTIQGVESSYEQYF.